This is a list of T cell receptor beta chains from one sample in a study of post-analysis software for immune sequencing data. TCRdb reprocessed the PCR reads via MiXCR and lists one record per CDR3 protein. Here the sample spans 700,000 to 900,000 distinct CDR3 sequences, 46% being singletons. The sequenced material came from blood. These receptors all come from a girl under 18 with multiple sclerosis. The CDR3 runs from the conserved cysteine through the conserved F or W. D genes are given only for firm matches. Size is omitted from some rows. Given values are once, few, many or a class for expanded clones.

-	TRBD2	14	TRBJ2-7	TRBV6-6	TGTGCCAGCACTATAGCGGCGGGAGTCTACGAGCAGTACTTC	CASTIAAGVYEQYF
-	TRBD2	16	TRBJ2-7	TRBV24-1	TGTGCCACCAGTGATGTGGGGACTAGCGGGAGTTGGGAGCAGTACTTC	CATSDVGTSGSWEQYF
-	TRBD2	15	TRBJ2-1	TRBV20-1	TGCAGTGCCCCTAATAGCGGGAGGACGATGGGTGAGCAGTTCTTC	CSAPNSGRTMGEQFF
-	-	14	TRBJ2-5	TRBV5-5	TGTGCCAGCAGCTTGGACCAGGGTACGGAGACCCAGTACTTC	CASSLDQGTETQYF
-	-	15	TRBJ2-3	TRBV6-5	TGTGCCAGCAGTCCAAATCTCGGCGTGGCAGATACGCAGTATTTT	CASSPNLGVADTQYF
-	-	11	TRBJ2-3	TRBV20-1	TGCAGTATGGAAGCGGGAGATACGCAGTATTTT	CSMEAGDTQYF
-	TRBD2	16	TRBJ2-7	TRBV7-3	TGTGCCAGCAGCTTAACCGGGGGGGCAGGGGTAGACGAGCAGTACTTC	CASSLTGGAGVDEQYF
-	TRBD2	14	TRBJ2-3	TRBV5-1	TGCTCTACCCGGAGGGAGGGCCCCACAGATACGCAGTATTTT	CSTRREGPTDTQYF
-	TRBD1	14	TRBJ2-7	TRBV20-1	TGCAGTGCTAGCCGACAGGGCCTCTCCTACGAGCAGTACTTC	CSASRQGLSYEQYF
-	-	15	TRBJ2-5	TRBV19	TGTGCCAGTAGTATAGGCAGGGGTAAGGGGGAGACCCAGTACTTC	CASSIGRGKGETQYF
-	-	13	TRBJ1-1	TRBV11-2	TGTGCCAGCAGCCCATCCCCCAGAACTGAAGCTTTCTTT	CASSPSPRTEAFF
few	-	14	TRBJ2-7	TRBV6-5	TGTGCCAGCAGTTACGGGACTGCTACCTACGAGCAGTACTTC	CASSYGTATYEQYF
few	TRBD2	17	TRBJ2-5	TRBV6-5	TGTGCCAGCAGTTACTCGACTAGCGGGTGGACTAGGGAGACCCAGTACTTC	CASSYSTSGWTRETQYF
few	-	14	TRBJ2-1	TRBV29-1	TGCAGCGTTGACCGGGACGGCCCCTACAATGAGCAGTTCTTC	CSVDRDGPYNEQFF
-	TRBD2	15	TRBJ2-1	TRBV7-9	TGTGCCAGCAGCGGTAGCGGGAGGGCCTCCAATGAGCAGTTCTTC	CASSGSGRASNEQFF
-	TRBD1	15	TRBJ1-4	TRBV11-2	TGTGCCAGCAGCTTAGGGGGACAGCCTAATGAAAAATTGTTTTTT	CASSLGGQPNEKLFF
-	TRBD2	19	TRBJ2-1	TRBV7-9	TGTGCCAGCAGCACCCCGACTAGCGGAAAATCTAGCTCCTACAATGAGCAGTTCTTC	CASSTPTSGKSSSYNEQFF
few	-	15	TRBJ1-1	TRBV10-3	TGTGCCATCAGTGAGAGGTTAGGAGGGTCCACTGAAGCTTTCTTT	CAISERLGGSTEAFF
-	TRBD1	15	TRBJ2-7	TRBV18	TGTGCCAGCTCACTTGGACAGGGGTTCTCCTACGAGCAGTACTTC	CASSLGQGFSYEQYF
few	-	14	TRBJ2-7	TRBV7-9	TGTGCCAGCAGCTCGGACGTGTACTCCTACGAGCAGTACTTC	CASSSDVYSYEQYF
few	-	14	TRBJ2-1	TRBV9	TGTGCCAGCAGCGACCAGGGGATATTGGATGAGCAGTTCTTC	CASSDQGILDEQFF
-	-	15	TRBJ2-1	TRBV6-5	TGTGCCAGCAGTTACAGGGGCTTAGGCTACAATGAGCAGTTCTTC	CASSYRGLGYNEQFF
few	-	14	TRBJ2-5	TRBV12-3/TRBV12-4	TGTGCCAGCAGTCCCTTAGGTGCACGGGAGACCCAGTACTTC	CASSPLGARETQYF
once	-	17	TRBJ2-1	TRBV29-1	TGCAGCGTCGTGGGAGGGTCCGGGACAGACACCTACAATGAGCAGTTCTTC	CSVVGGSGTDTYNEQFF
few	-	12	TRBJ2-5	TRBV3-1	TGTGCCAGCAGTGTGAGCAAAGAGACCCAGTACTTC	CASSVSKETQYF
-	-	14	TRBJ2-1	TRBV9	TGTGCCAGCAGCGTAGAGGGGTTCCACAATGAGCAGTTCTTC	CASSVEGFHNEQFF
many	-	13	TRBJ2-5	TRBV20-1	TGCAGTGCTACTAACACAGGCCAAGAGACCCAGTACTTC	CSATNTGQETQYF
-	-	14	TRBJ2-5	TRBV6-5	TGTGCCAGCAGTTACTCGAGGGGTTCGGGGACCCAGTACTTC	CASSYSRGSGTQYF
-	-	13	TRBJ2-1	TRBV24-1	TGTGCCACCAGTGATTCGGGGATGAATGAGCAGTTCTTC	CATSDSGMNEQFF
-	TRBD1	15	TRBJ2-1	TRBV7-9	TGTGCCAGCAGCCCCGCCCAGGGGGCTCGGGATGAGCAGTTCTTC	CASSPAQGARDEQFF
-	-	16	TRBJ2-3	TRBV7-2	TGTGCCAGCAGCTTAACCGGTACCCCTGGCACAGATACGCAGTATTTT	CASSLTGTPGTDTQYF
-	TRBD2	13	TRBJ2-7	TRBV27	TGTGCCAGCTCGGGAGGCGATACCTACGAGCAGTACTTC	CASSGGDTYEQYF
-	-	13	TRBJ2-1	TRBV6-9	TGTGCCAGCACAGGGGGGAGTCGCGATGAGCAGTTCTTC	CASTGGSRDEQFF
-	TRBD1	15	TRBJ2-7	TRBV9	TGTGCCAGCAGCGTAGATGGGACAGGGGGCCACGAGCAGTACTTC	CASSVDGTGGHEQYF
-	-	15	TRBJ1-5	TRBV28	TGTGCCAGCAGTAGGACAGTCATACGCAATCAGCCCCAGCATTTT	CASSRTVIRNQPQHF
few	TRBD1	15	TRBJ2-7	TRBV24-1	TGTGCCACCAGTGACGACCGGGGACAGGGTGACGAGCAGTACTTC	CATSDDRGQGDEQYF
few	TRBD2	17	TRBJ2-7	TRBV4-2	TGTGCCAGCAGCCAAGTGTTCAGGACTAGCGGGCTCTACGAGCAGTACTTC	CASSQVFRTSGLYEQYF
-	-	15	TRBJ2-5	TRBV5-1	TGCGCCAGCAGCTTGGCCCCGGACTCTCAAGAGACCCAGTACTTC	CASSLAPDSQETQYF
once	-	12	TRBJ2-7	TRBV7-9	TGTGCCAGCAGCTTGCAGGGTATGGGGCAGTACTTC	CASSLQGMGQYF
once	-	13	TRBJ2-5	TRBV5-1	TGCGCCAGCAGCTTAGCGGTTCGGGAGACCCAGTACTTC	CASSLAVRETQYF
-	TRBD2	15	TRBJ2-7	TRBV12-3/TRBV12-4	TGTGCCAGCAGCCCTCGCGAGCGGGAGAGGTACGAGCAGTACTTC	CASSPRERERYEQYF
-	TRBD1	20	TRBJ1-1	TRBV12-3/TRBV12-4	TGTGCCAGCAGTTTCTACGGGGCTCACAGGGGCCCAGACACTAACACTGAAGCTTTCTTT	CASSFYGAHRGPDTNTEAFF
few	-	16	TRBJ2-3	TRBV4-2	TGTGCCAGCAGCCAAGGAGACCCGGGAGTCACAGATACGCAGTATTTT	CASSQGDPGVTDTQYF
few	TRBD2	18	TRBJ2-3	TRBV29-1	TGCAGCGTTGAGTTTTGGACTAGCGGGATTAGGGGCACAGATACGCAGTATTTT	CSVEFWTSGIRGTDTQYF
-	TRBD1	16	TRBJ2-1	TRBV5-1	TGCGCCAGCAGCTACCGAGGGGGGACAGGGTACAATGAGCAGTTCTTC	CASSYRGGTGYNEQFF
many	-	13	TRBJ2-7	TRBV7-6	TGTGCCAGCAGCTTAGGGGGGCTTTACGAGCAGTACTTC	CASSLGGLYEQYF
-	-	16	TRBJ1-1	TRBV13	TGTGCCAGCAGCTTAGTTCTTCCGGCAGGGCGGACTGAAGCTTTCTTT	CASSLVLPAGRTEAFF
-	TRBD1	19	TRBJ2-7	TRBV7-9	TGTGCCAGCAGCTTTCCGGGACAGGGCATTCAGAACGCCCCTTACGAGCAGTACTTC	CASSFPGQGIQNAPYEQYF
-	-	14	TRBJ2-3	TRBV20-1	TGCAGTGCTAGAGAGGCGACACGCCCAGATACGCAGTATTTT	CSAREATRPDTQYF
-	-	15	TRBJ2-1	TRBV7-9	TGTGCCAGCAGCTTGGTAAACCAATCCTACAATGAGCAGTTCTTC	CASSLVNQSYNEQFF
-	-	16	TRBJ1-2	TRBV13	TGTGCCAGCAGCCCCGACGGCGCAGCAGCTAACTATGGCTACACCTTC	CASSPDGAAANYGYTF
-	TRBD2	15	TRBJ2-3	TRBV6-6	TGTGCCACCCGGACTAGCGGGAGTAGCACAGATACGCAGTATTTT	CATRTSGSSTDTQYF